This section outlines one T cell receptor beta chain sequence together with its context. Lacking the conserved final phenylalanine or tryptophan, this CDR3 likely reflects a read error. This sample's RNA came from whole unsorted tissue. This sample was included in a study of tumor and adjacent non-tumor tissue in lung cancer. About the research overall: Each sample yielded around 4.2 million productive TCRbeta reads on average.

CDR1 LGHNA and CDR2 YSLEER come from the germline V gene. The CDR3 covers 17 residues. Three rounds of nested PCR, following a modified ARM-PCR protocol, produced the TCRbeta library. TCRdb fed the multiplex PCR reads into MiXCR, producing one record per CDR3 protein. This sample yields under 140,000 distinct CDR3 sequences, of which about 87% are seen a single time; 20% to 25% belongs to the top ten. Material: lung tumor tissue. This chain connects TRBV4-3 to TRBJ2-1, with 8 bases that match TRBD2. This TCR came from an older man with non-small cell lung cancer. CDR3 in amino acids: CASNQDPAGAEYNEQFL. The DNA of the CDR3 is TGTGCCAGCAACCAAGACCCAGCGGGAGCTGAGTACAATGAGCAGTTCTTA.